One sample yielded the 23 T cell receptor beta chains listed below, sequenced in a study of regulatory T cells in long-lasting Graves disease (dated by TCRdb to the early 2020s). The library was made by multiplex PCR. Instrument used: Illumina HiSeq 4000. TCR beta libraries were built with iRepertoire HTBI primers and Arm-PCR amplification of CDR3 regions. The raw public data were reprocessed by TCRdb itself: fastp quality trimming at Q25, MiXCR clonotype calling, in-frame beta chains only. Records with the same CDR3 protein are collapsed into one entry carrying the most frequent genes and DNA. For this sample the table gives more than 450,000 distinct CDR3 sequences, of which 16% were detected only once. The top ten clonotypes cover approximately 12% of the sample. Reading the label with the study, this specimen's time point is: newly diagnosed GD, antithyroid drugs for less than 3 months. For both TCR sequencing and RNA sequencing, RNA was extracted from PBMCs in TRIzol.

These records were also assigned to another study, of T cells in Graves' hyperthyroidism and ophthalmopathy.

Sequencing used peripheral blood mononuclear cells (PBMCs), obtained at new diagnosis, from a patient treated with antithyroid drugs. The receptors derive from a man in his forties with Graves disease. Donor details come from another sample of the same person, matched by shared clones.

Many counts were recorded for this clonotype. The CDR3, as DNA: TGTGCCAGTACTCCCGGGGCCAAAAACATTCAGTACTTC. Encoded protein: CASTPGAKNIQYF. V is TRBV28 and J is TRBJ2-4; no definite D call. This CDR3 comprises 13 residues. V lost 9 bases and J lost 1, with 10 bases in between. The germline V gene encodes CDR1 MDHEN and CDR2 SYDVKM.

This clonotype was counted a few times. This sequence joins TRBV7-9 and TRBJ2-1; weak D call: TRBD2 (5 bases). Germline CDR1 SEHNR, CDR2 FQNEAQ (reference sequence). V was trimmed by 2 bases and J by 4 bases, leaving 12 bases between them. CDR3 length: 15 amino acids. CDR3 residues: CASSLSTRDYNEQFF. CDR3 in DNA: TGTGCCAGCAGCTTATCCACTAGGGATTACAATGAGCAGTTCTTC. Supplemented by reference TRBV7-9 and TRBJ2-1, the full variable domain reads DTGVSQNPRHKITKRGQNVTFRCDPISEHNRLYWYRQTLGQGPEFLTYFQNEAQLEKSRLLSDRFSAERPKGSFSTLEIQRTEQGDSAMYLCASSLSTRDYNEQFFGPGTRLTVL.

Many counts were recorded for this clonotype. Written as DNA, the CDR3 is TGCGCCAGCAGAGCTGGCCGCCTTGCCCCTCTTGGCTACACCTTC. Translated, it gives CASRAGRLAPLGYTF. The chain carries TRBV5-1 and TRBJ1-2; D gene uncertain. The CDR3 totals 15 residues. Germline V gives CDR1 SGHRS, CDR2 YFSETQ. V was trimmed by 5 bases and J by 7 bases, leaving 21 bases between them.

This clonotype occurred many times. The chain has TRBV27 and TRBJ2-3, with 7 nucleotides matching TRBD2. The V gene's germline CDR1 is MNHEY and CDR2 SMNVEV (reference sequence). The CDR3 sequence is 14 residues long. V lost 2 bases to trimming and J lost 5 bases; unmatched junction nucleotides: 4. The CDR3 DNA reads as TGTGCCAGCAGTTTAGGCGGGAGAGGAGATACGCAGTATTTT. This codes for CASSLGGRGDTQYF.

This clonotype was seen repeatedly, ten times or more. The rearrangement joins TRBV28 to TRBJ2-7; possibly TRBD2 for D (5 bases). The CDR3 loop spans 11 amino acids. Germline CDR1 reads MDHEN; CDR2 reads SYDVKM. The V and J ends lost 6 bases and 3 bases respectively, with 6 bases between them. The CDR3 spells CASRTNYEQYF. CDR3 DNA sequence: TGTGCCAGCAGGACTAACTACGAGCAGTACTTC.

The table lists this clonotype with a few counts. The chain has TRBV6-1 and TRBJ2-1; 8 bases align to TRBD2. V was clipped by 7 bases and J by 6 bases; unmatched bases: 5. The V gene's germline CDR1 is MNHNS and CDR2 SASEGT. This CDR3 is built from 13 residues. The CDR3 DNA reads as TGTGCCAGCATCCTCAGCGGGAGCAATGAGCAGTTCTTC. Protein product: CASILSGSNEQFF.

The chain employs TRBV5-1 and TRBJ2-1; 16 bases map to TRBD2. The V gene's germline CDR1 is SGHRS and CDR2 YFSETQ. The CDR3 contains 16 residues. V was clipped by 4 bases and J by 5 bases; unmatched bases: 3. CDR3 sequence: CASSPGLAGGDNEQFF. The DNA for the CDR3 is TGCGCCAGCAGCCCGGGACTAGCGGGAGGGGACAATGAGCAGTTCTTC.

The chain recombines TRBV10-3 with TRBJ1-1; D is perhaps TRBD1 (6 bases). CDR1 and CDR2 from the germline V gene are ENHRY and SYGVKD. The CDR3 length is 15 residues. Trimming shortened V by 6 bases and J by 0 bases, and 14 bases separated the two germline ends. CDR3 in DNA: TGTGCCATCAGGGAGAACGGACAGATGAACACTGAAGCTTTCTTT. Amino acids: CAIRENGQMNTEAFF.

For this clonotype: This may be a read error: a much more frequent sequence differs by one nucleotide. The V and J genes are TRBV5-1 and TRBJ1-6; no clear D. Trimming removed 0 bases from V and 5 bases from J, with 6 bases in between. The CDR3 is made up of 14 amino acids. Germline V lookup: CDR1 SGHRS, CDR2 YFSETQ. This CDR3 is CASSLGRNNSPLHF. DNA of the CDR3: TGCGCCAGCAGCTTGGGACGGAATAATTCACCCCTCCACTTT.

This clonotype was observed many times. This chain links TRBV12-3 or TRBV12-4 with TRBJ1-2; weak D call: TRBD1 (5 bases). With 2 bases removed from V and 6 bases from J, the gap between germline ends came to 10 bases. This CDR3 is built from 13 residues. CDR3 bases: TGTGCCAGCAGTTTATCGGGCAGGGATGGCTACACCTTC. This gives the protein CASSLSGRDGYTF.

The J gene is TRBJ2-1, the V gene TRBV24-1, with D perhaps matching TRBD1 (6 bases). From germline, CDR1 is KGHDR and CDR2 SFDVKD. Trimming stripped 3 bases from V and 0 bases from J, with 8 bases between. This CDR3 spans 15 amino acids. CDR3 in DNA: TGTGCCACCAGTGATCAGGGGAGCTCCTACAATGAGCAGTTCTTC. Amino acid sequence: CATSDQGSSYNEQFF.

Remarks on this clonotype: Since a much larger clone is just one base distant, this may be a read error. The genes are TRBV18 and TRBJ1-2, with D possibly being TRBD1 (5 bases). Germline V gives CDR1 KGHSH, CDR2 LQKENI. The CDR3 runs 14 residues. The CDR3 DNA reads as TGTGCCAGCTCATCCCCCGACAGATACTATAGCTACACCTTC. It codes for CASSSPDRYYSYTF. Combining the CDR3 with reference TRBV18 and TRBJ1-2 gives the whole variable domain NAGVMQNPRHLVRRRGQEARLRCSPMKGHSHVYWYRQLPEEGLKFMVYLQKENIIDESGMPKERFSAEFPKEGPSILRIQQVVRGDSAAYFCASSSPDRYYSYTFGSGTRLTVV.

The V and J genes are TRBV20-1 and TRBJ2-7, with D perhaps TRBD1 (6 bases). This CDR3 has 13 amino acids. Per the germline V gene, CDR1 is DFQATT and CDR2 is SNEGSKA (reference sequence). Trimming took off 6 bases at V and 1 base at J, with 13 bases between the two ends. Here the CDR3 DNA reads TGCAGTGCCAACAGGGCCCGGTCCTACGAGCAGTACTTC. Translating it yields CSANRARSYEQYF.

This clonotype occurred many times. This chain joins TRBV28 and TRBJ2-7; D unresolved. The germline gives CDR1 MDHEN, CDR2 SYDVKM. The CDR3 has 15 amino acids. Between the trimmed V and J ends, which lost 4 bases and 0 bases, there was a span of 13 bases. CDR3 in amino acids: CASSSRLLSSYEQYF. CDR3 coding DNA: TGTGCCAGCAGTTCCCGGCTGTTAAGCTCCTACGAGCAGTACTTC.

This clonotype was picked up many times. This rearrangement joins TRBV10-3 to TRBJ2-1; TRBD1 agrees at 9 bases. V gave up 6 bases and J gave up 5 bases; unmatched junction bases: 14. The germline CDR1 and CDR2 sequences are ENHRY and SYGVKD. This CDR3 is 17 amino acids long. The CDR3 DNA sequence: TGTGCCATCAGAAGTGGGGGACCGGGACAGGGCCACAATGAGCAGTTCTTC. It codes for CAIRSGGPGQGHNEQFF.

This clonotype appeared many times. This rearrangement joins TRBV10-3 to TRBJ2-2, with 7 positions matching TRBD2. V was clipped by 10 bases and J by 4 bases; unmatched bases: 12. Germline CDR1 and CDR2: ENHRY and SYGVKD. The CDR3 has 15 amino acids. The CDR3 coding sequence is TGTGCCACCAAGGGCGGGAGCGGGTCCACCGGGGAGCTGTTTTTT. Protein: CATKGGSGSTGELFF.

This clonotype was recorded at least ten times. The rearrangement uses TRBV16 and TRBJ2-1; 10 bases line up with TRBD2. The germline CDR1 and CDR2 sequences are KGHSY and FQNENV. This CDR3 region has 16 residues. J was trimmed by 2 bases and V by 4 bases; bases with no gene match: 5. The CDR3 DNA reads TGTGCCAGCAGCCGAGCGGGAGGGCTCACCTACAATGAGCAGTTCTTC. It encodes CASSRAGGLTYNEQFF.

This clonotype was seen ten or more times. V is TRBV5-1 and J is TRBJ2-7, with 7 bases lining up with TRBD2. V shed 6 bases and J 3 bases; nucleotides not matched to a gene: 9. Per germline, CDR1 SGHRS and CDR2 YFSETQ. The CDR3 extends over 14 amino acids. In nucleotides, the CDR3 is TGCGCCAGCACCGAGTCGGCTAGCGGCTACGAGCAGTACTTC. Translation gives CASTESASGYEQYF.

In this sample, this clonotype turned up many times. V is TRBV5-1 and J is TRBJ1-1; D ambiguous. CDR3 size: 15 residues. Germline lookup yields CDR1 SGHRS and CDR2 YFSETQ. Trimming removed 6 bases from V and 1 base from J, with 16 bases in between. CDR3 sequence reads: CASTPFGRANTEAFF. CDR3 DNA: TGCGCCAGCACCCCTTTCGGTCGGGCGAACACTGAAGCTTTCTTT.

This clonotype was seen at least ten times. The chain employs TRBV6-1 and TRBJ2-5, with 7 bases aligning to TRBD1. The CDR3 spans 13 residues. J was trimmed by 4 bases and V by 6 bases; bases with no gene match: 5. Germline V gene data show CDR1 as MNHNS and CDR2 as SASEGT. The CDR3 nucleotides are TGTGCCAGCAGAGAGACAGGGATAGAGACCCAGTACTTC. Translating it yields CASRETGIETQYF.

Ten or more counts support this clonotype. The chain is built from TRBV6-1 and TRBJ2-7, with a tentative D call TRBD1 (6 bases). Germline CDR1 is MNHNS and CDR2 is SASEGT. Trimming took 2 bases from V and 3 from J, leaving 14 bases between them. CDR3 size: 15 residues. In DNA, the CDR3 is TGTGCCAGCAGTGAACTATCTGGCAGGGGCTACGAGCAGTACTTC. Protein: CASSELSGRGYEQYF.

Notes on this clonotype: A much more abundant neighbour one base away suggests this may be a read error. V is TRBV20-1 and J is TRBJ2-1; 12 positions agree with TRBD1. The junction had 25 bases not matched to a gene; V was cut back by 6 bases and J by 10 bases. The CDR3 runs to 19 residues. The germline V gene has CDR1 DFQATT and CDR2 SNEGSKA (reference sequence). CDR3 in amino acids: CSAVPGQGAVSGSSYEQFF. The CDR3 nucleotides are TGCAGTGCCGTCCCGGGACAGGGGGCGGTTAGCGGAAGCTCCTACGAGCAGTTCTTC.

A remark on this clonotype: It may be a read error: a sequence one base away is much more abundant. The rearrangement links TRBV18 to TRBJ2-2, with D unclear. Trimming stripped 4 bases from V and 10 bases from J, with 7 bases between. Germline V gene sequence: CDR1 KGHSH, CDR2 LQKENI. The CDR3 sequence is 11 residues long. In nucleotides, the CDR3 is TGTGCCAGCTCACTAGTTGAGGAGCTGTTTTTT. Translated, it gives CASSLVEELFF.